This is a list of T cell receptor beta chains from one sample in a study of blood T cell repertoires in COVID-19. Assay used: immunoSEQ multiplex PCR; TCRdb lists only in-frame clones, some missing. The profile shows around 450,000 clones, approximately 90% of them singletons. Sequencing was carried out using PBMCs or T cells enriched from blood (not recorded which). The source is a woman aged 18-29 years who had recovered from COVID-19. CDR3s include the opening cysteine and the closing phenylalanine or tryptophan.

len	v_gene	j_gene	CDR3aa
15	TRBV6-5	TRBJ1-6	CASSTRDRNNSPLHF
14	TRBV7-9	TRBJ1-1	CASSLATPNTEAFF
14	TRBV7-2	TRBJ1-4	CASSPLDQWEKLFF
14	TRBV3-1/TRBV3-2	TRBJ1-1	CASSGRDRGTEAFF
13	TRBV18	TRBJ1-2	CASSQGQLYGYTF
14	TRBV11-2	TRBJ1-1	CASSLLRGGTEAFF
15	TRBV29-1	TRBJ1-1	CSVEARGHTNTEAFF
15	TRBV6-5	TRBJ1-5	CASRPPDSYNQPQHF
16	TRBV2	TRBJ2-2	CASKGTGKTNTGELFF
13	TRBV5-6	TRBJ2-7	CASSLLEVYEQYF
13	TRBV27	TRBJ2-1	CASKPSGTNEQFF
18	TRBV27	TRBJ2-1	CASSRRRGAVSSYNEQFF